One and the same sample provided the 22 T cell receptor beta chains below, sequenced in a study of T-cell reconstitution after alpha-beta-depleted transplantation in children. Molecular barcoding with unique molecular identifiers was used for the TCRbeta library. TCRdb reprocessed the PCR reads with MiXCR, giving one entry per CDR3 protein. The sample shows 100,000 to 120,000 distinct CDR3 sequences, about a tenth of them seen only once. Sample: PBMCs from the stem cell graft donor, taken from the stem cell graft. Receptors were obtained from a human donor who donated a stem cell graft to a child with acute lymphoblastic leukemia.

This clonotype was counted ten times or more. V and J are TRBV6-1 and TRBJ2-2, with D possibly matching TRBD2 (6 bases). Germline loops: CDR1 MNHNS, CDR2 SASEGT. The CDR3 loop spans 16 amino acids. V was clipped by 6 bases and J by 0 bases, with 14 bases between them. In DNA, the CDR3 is TGTGCCAGCAGCCTACGTGGGGGGTCGAACACCGGGGAGCTGTTTTTT. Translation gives CASSLRGGSNTGELFF.

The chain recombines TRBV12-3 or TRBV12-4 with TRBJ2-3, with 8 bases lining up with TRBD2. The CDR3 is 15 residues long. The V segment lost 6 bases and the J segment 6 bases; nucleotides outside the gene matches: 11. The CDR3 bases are TGTGCCAGCAGCTCGTTAGCGGGAATGGCGGATACGCAGTATTTT. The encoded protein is CASSSLAGMADTQYF.

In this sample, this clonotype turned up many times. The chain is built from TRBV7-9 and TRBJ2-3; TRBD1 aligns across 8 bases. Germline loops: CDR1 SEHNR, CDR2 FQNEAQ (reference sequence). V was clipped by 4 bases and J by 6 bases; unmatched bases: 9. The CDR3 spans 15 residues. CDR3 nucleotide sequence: TGTGCCAGCAGCTACCGGGACAGGCTTTTGGATACGCAGTATTTT. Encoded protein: CASSYRDRLLDTQYF.

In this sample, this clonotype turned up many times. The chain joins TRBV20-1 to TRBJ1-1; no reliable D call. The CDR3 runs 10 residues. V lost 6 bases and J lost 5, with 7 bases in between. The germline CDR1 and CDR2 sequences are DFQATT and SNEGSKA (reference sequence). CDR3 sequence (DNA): TGCAGTGCCTGGGGAACTGAAGCTTTCTTT. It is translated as CSAWGTEAFF.

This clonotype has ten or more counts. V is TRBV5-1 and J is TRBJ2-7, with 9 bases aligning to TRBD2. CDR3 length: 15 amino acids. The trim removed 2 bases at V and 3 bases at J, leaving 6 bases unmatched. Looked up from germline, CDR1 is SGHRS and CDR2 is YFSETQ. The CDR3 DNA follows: TGCGCCAGCAGCTTTAGTGCGGGAGGGGACTACGAGCAGTACTTC. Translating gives CASSFSAGGDYEQYF. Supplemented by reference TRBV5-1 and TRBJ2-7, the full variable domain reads KAGVTQTPRYLIKTRGQQVTLSCSPISGHRSVSWYQQTPGQGLQFLFEYFSETQRNKGNFPGRFSGRQFSNSRSEMNVSTLELGDSALYLCASSFSAGGDYEQYFGPGTRLTVT.

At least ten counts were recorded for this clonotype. The CDR3 DNA follows: TGTGCCAGCAGCTTAACTTCCTACGAGCAGTACTTC. It is translated as CASSLTSYEQYF. This chain uses TRBV7-2 with TRBJ2-7, with D uncertain. V lost 2 bases to trimming and J lost 1 base, with 3 bases between them. CDR3 length equals 12 residues. Germline V lookup: CDR1 SGHTA, CDR2 FQGNSA.

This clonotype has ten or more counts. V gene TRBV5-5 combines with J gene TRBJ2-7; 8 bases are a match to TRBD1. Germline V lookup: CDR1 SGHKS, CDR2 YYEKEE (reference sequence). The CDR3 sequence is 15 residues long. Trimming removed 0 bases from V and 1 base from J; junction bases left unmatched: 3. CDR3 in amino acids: CASSLGQGLSYEQYF. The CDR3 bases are TGTGCCAGCAGCTTGGGACAGGGGTTATCCTACGAGCAGTACTTC.

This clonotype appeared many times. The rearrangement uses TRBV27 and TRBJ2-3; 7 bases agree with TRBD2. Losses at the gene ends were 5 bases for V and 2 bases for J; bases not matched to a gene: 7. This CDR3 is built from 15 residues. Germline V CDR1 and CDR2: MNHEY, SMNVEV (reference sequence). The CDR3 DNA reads TGTGCCAGCAGTCGGGGGAGGGGCTTCACAGATACGCAGTATTTT. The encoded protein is CASSRGRGFTDTQYF.

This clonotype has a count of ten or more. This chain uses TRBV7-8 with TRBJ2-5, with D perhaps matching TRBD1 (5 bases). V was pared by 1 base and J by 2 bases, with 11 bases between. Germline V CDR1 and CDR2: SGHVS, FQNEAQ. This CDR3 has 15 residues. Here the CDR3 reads CASSLGTPRQETQYF. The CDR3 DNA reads TGTGCCAGCAGCTTAGGGACACCTCGACAAGAGACCCAGTACTTC.

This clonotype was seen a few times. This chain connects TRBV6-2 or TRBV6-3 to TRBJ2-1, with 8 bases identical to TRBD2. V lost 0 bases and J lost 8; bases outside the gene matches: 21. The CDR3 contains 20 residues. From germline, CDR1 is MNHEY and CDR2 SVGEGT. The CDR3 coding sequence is TGTGCCAGCAGTTACTCGAATAAGGCGGGAGGCCTTGCCGTGCCCCATGAGCAGTTCTTC. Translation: CASSYSNKAGGLAVPHEQFF.

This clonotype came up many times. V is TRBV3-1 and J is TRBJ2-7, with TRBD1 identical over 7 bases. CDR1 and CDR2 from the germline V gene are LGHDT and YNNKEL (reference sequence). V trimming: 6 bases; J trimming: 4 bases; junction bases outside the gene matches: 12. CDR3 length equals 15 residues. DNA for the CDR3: TGTGCCAGCAGTCGACAGGGAATCTACATTTACGAGCAGTACTTC. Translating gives CASSRQGIYIYEQYF.

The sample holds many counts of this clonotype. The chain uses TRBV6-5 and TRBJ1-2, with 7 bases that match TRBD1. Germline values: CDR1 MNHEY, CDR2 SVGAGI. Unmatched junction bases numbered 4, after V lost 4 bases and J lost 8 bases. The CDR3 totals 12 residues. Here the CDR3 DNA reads TGTGCCAGCAGTTCGGGACAGCGCGGCTACACCTTC. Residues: CASSSGQRGYTF.

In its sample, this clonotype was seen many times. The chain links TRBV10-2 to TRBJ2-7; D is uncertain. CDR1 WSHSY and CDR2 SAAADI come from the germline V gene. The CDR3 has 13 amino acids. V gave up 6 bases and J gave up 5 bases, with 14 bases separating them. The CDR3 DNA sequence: TGCGCCAGCAGGCTACCTCCCGGCGACGAGCAGTACTTC. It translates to CASRLPPGDEQYF.

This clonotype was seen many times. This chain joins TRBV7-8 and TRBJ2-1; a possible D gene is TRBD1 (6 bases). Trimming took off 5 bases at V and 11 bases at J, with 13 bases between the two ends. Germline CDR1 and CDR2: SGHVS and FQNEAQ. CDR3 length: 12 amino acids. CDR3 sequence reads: CASSPGWGQQFF. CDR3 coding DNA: TGTGCCAGCAGCCCCGGGTGGGGGCAGCAGTTCTTC.

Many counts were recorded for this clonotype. The CDR3 sequence is CSAADRGYYEQYF. In DNA form, the CDR3 reads TGCAGTGCCGCGGACAGGGGGTACTACGAGCAGTACTTC. This chain connects TRBV20-1 to TRBJ2-7; 10 bases fit TRBD1. This CDR3 comprises 13 residues. The V and J ends lost 6 bases and 3 bases, in that order; junction bases with no gene match: 5. From germline, CDR1 is DFQATT and CDR2 SNEGSKA (reference sequence).

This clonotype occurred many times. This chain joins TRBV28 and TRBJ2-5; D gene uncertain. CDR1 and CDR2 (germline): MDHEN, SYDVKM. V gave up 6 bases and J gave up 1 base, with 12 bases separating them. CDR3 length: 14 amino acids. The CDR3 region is CASSKVLFQETQYF. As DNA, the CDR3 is TGTGCCAGCAGCAAAGTCCTCTTCCAAGAGACCCAGTACTTC.

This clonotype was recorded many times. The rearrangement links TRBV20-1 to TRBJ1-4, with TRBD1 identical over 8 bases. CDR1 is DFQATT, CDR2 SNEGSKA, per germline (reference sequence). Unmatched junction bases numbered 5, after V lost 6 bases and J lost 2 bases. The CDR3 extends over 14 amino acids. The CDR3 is CSATTGATNEKLFF. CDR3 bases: TGCAGTGCGACGACAGGGGCGACTAATGAAAAACTGTTTTTT.

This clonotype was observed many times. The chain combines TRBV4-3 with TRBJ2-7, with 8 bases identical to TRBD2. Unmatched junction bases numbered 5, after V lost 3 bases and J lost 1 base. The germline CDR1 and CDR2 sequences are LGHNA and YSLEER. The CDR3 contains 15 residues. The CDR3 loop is CASSHQAGESYEQYF. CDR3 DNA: TGCGCCAGCAGCCATCAAGCGGGAGAATCCTACGAGCAGTACTTC.

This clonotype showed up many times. The CDR3 spells CASSTQLGTEAFF. CDR3 sequence (DNA): TGTGCCAGCAGCACCCAACTAGGGACAGAAGCTTTCTTT. The chain recombines TRBV7-2 with TRBJ1-1; possibly TRBD1 for D (6 bases). This CDR3 is built from 13 residues. V lost 5 bases, J lost 8 bases, and 15 bases lay in between. Germline CDR1 SGHTA, CDR2 FQGNSA.

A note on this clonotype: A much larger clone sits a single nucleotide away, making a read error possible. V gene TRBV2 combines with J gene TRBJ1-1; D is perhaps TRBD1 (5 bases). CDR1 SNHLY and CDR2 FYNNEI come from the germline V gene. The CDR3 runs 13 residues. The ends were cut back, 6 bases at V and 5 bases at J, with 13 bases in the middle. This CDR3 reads CASSGDPWTEAFF. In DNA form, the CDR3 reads TGTGCCAGCAGCGGGGACCCGTGGACTGAAGCTTTCTTT.

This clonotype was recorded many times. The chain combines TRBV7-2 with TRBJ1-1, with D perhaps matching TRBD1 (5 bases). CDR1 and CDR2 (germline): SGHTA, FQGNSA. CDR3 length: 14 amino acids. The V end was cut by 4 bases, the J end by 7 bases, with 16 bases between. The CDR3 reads CASSSIGAGFEAFF. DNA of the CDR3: TGTGCCAGCAGCTCGATCGGGGCAGGTTTTGAAGCTTTCTTT.

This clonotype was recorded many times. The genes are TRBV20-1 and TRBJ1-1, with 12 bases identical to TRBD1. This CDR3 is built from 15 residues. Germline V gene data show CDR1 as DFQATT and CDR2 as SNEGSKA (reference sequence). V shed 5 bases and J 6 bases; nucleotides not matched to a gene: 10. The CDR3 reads CSAESGTGGLAEAFF. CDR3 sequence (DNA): TGCAGTGCTGAGTCCGGGACAGGGGGCTTAGCTGAAGCTTTCTTT.